A single T cell receptor beta chain is shown here with its context. As yet, its antigen is unknown. Germline V gives CDR1 SGHRS, CDR2 YFSETQ. The CDR3 runs to 16 residues. Unmatched junction bases numbered 10, after V lost 1 base and J lost 3 bases. This entry is derived from a study of shared clonotypes between healthy human individuals. Repertoires were generated with immunoSEQ multiplex PCR, while TCRdb's copy carries only in-frame clones and drops some. Counted here are millions of clones, more than 80% occurring once; the ten biggest clones make up under 0.15%. Overall study findings and caveats: It was anticipated that sequencing depth would influence how many clonotypes donors shared.

V usage is TRBV5-1 and J usage is TRBJ2-7, with TRBD1 matching 7 bases. Sequenced input: naive CD4+ T cells sorted from blood. The subset was: CD45RA+ positively selected. This receptor was obtained from a man younger than 30 in good health. CDR3 in DNA: TGCGCCAGCAGCTTGTCGGGGACAGTACCCCGCTACGAGCAGTACTTC. Translation: CASSLSGTVPRYEQYF.